Presented here are 23 T cell receptor beta chains from one specimen sequenced in a study of T cells in localized non-small cell lung cancer. Sequencing was performed with immunoSEQ multiplex PCR; in TCRdb, only in-frame clones are kept and a portion is missing. The table lists roughly 25,000 clones, roughly 90% of them singletons. Sequencing used PBMCs, obtained before any cancer treatment. These receptor sequences come from a man aged 40 to 69 with stage II lung adenocarcinoma.

This chain uses TRBV6-6 with TRBJ1-1; D is possibly TRBD1 (5 bases). The ends were cut back, 2 bases at V and 9 bases at J, with 10 bases in the middle. CDR3 size: 12 residues. CDR1 and CDR2 from the germline V gene are MNHNY and SVGAGI (reference sequence). Written as DNA, the CDR3 is TGTGCCAGCAGTTACGGGGCCGCTAAAGCTTTCTTT. This codes for CASSYGAAKAFF.

The J gene is TRBJ2-5, the V gene TRBV9, with D possibly matching TRBD2 (6 bases). Germline CDR1 SGDLS, CDR2 YYNGEE. The ends were cut back, 5 bases at V and 5 bases at J, with 13 bases in the middle. This CDR3 has 13 residues. The CDR3 here is CASSLTSYETQYF. The CDR3 coding sequence is TGTGCCAGCAGTCTTACTAGCTATGAGACCCAGTACTTC.

This clone appeared once. V usage is TRBV15 and J usage is TRBJ2-3, with no clear D. Trimming cost V 1 base and J 4 bases, with 15 bases left between them. The CDR3 spans 16 residues. Germline V lookup: CDR1 LNHNV, CDR2 YYDKDF (reference sequence). The CDR3 coding sequence is TGTGCCACCAGCAGAGTAGGGCTAGGGAATCCAGATACGCAGTATTTT. Protein product: CATSRVGLGNPDTQYF.

The genes are TRBV27 and TRBJ2-7; D assignment may be TRBD1 or TRBD2 (5 bases each). V was pared by 0 bases and J by 2 bases, with 11 bases between. Germline values: CDR1 MNHEY, CDR2 SMNVEV (reference sequence). This CDR3 spans 15 amino acids. In DNA, the CDR3 is TGTGCCAGCAGTTTATCCGGGACGGCCCCCTACGAGCAGTACTTC. Translated, it gives CASSLSGTAPYEQYF.

This chain joins TRBV12-5 and TRBJ2-2; D is perhaps TRBD1 (5 bases). V was pared by 3 bases and J by 6 bases, with 5 bases between. CDR3 length equals 12 residues. Germline V lookup: CDR1 LGHNT, CDR2 FRNRAP. CDR3 region: CASGLQAGELFF. The CDR3 DNA is TGTGCTAGTGGTTTACAGGCCGGGGAGCTGTTTTTT.

The chain has TRBV28 and TRBJ2-2; D ambiguous. Per germline, CDR1 MDHEN and CDR2 SYDVKM. The length of the CDR3 is 12 residues. The V and J ends lost 3 bases and 1 base respectively, with 0 bases between them. CDR3: CASSLNTGELFF. The DNA of the CDR3 is TGTGCCAGCAGTTTGAACACCGGGGAGCTGTTTTTT.

This clone occurred a few times. The chain is built from TRBV4-2 and TRBJ1-4, with no clear D. Germline V CDR1 and CDR2: LGHNA, YNFKEQ. Trimming left V 0 bases short and J 8 bases short, with 13 bases between. CDR3 size: 15 residues. The DNA for the CDR3 is TGTGCCAGCAGCCAAGATCTTCGGTCTGAGGAAAAACTGTTTTTT. Translated, it gives CASSQDLRSEEKLFF.

The genes are TRBV2 and TRBJ1-5; D gene unclear. There are 14 residues in the CDR3. V dropped 1 base and J dropped 4 bases, with 8 bases sitting between them. The germline V gene encodes CDR1 SNHLY and CDR2 FYNNEI. The CDR3 loop reads CASSEGRGNQPQHF. CDR3 coding DNA: TGTGCCAGCAGTGAAGGACGGGGAAATCAGCCCCAGCATTTT. Filled out from reference TRBV2 and TRBJ1-5, the complete variable domain reads EPEVTQTPSHQVTQMGQEVILRCVPISNHLYFYWYRQILGQKVEFLVSFYNNEISEKSEIFDDQFSVERPDGSNFTLKIRSTKLEDSAMYFCASSEGRGNQPQHFGDGTRLSIL.

This chain uses TRBV4-3 with TRBJ2-1, with D perhaps matching TRBD2 (6 bases). The CDR3 extends over 17 amino acids. Trimming cost V 0 bases and J 3 bases, with 15 bases left between them. Germline V lookup: CDR1 LGHNA, CDR2 YSLEER. Here the CDR3 reads CASSQENAGPLYNEQFF. Written as DNA, the CDR3 is TGCGCCAGCAGCCAAGAAAACGCGGGGCCACTCTACAATGAGCAGTTCTTC.

The V and J genes are TRBV30 and TRBJ1-2; no clear D. In germline, CDR1 is GTSNPN, CDR2 SVGIG (reference sequence). This CDR3 region has 11 residues. Trimming took 3 bases from V and 5 from J, leaving 7 bases between them. The CDR3 region is CAWSLQYGYTF. The CDR3 DNA sequence: TGTGCCTGGAGCCTACAATATGGCTACACCTTC.

J is TRBJ2-2 and V is TRBV27; no clear D gene. V lost 2 bases and J lost 4, with 8 bases in between. Germline values: CDR1 MNHEY, CDR2 SMNVEV (reference sequence). This CDR3 is built from 14 residues. DNA of the CDR3: TGTGCCAGCAGTTTAGGGGTCGGCACCGGGGAGCTGTTTTTT. It encodes CASSLGVGTGELFF.

V usage is TRBV7-3 and J usage is TRBJ2-3, with D possibly TRBD2 on 6 matching bases. The CDR3 is 15 amino acids. Trimming removed 5 bases at V and 5 bases at J, with 17 bases between. Germline V gene lookup returns CDR1 SGHTA and CDR2 FQGTGA. The CDR3 spells CASSPGGVTRDTQYF. CDR3 DNA sequence: TGTGCCAGCAGCCCCGGCGGGGTAACCCGAGATACGCAGTATTTT.

Remarks on this clone: Compared with germline, one end of the junction differs, possibly owing to a read error. V usage is TRBV10-3 and J usage is TRBJ2-7, with D possibly TRBD1 on 6 matching bases. CDR3 length: 14 amino acids. CDR1 is ENHRY, CDR2 SYGVKD, per germline. DNA of the CDR3: TGTGCCATCAGTCAGTCGACAGGTGGGAACGAGCAGTACTTC. Residues: CAISQSTGGNEQYF.

J is TRBJ1-6 and V is TRBV10-3; weak D call: TRBD1 (5 bases). Trimming took off 11 bases at V and 7 bases at J, with 18 bases between the two ends. This CDR3 is built from 14 residues. CDR1 ENHRY and CDR2 SYGVKD come from the germline V gene. This chain's CDR3 is CAAGTGAGNSPLHF. DNA of the CDR3: TGTGCCGCCGGGACCGGGGCAGGGAATTCACCCCTCCACTTT.

The chain combines TRBV11-3 with TRBJ2-7; D is undetermined. Per the germline V gene, CDR1 is SGHNT and CDR2 is YENEEA. CDR3 length: 15 amino acids. V lost 3 bases to trimming and J lost 0 bases, with 12 bases between them. DNA of the CDR3: TGTGCCAGCAGCTTGGCTACTTCAAGCTCCTACGAGCAGTACTTC. This gives the protein CASSLATSSSYEQYF.

CDR3 residues: CASSSPGGDYGYTF. CDR3 DNA: TGTGCCAGCAGTTCCCCGGGGGGGGACTATGGCTACACCTTC. The chain joins TRBV27 to TRBJ1-2; D is perhaps TRBD1 (5 bases). This CDR3 region has 14 residues. V lost 4 bases to trimming and J lost 3 bases, with 12 bases between them. The germline CDR1 and CDR2 sequences are MNHEY and SMNVEV (reference sequence).

The chain is built from TRBV6-5 and TRBJ2-2; 8 bases map to TRBD1. V lost 8 bases and J lost 7; bases outside the gene matches: 12. The CDR3 totals 15 residues. Germline V gene sequence: CDR1 MNHEY, CDR2 SVGAGI. The CDR3 DNA is TGTGCCAGCCGGTTACAGGGGGTCGCGAGCGGGGAGCTGTTTTTT. The encoded protein is CASRLQGVASGELFF.

V is TRBV6-4 and J is TRBJ1-2; 9 nucleotides match TRBD1. J was trimmed by 2 bases and V by 4 bases; bases with no gene match: 14. The germline V gene has CDR1 MRHNA and CDR2 SNTAGT. The CDR3 covers 18 residues. The CDR3 DNA is TGTGCCAGCAGTGTGTATAGGTCGAGGGACAGGGACAACTATGGCTACACCTTC. Its translation: CASSVYRSRDRDNYGYTF.

The chain links TRBV19 to TRBJ2-2; 7 positions match TRBD1. Germline loops: CDR1 LNHDA, CDR2 SQIVND (reference sequence). After removal of 6 bases from V and 11 bases from J, the junction contained 9 bases not matched to a gene. The CDR3 is made up of 13 amino acids. In DNA form, the CDR3 reads TGTGCCAGTAGCCCTCAGGGGGTGGTTGAGCTGTTTTTT. Amino acid sequence: CASSPQGVVELFF.

This clone was recorded only once. The gene calls are TRBV5-4 and TRBJ1-1; 10 nucleotides align to TRBD1. The CDR3 extends over 13 amino acids. The V gene's germline CDR1 is SGHNT and CDR2 YYREEE (reference sequence). V lost 0 bases, J lost 11 bases, and 4 bases stayed unmatched. The CDR3 loop is CASSLGDRGEAFF. CDR3 nucleotide sequence: TGTGCCAGCAGCTTGGGGGACAGGGGTGAGGCTTTCTTT. Supplemented by reference TRBV5-4 and TRBJ1-1, the full variable domain reads ETGVTQSPTHLIKTRGQQVTLRCSSQSGHNTVSWYQQALGQGPQFIFQYYREEENGRGNFPPRFSGLQFPNYSSELNVNALELDDSALYLCASSLGDRGEAFFGQGTRLTVV.

The chain joins TRBV18 to TRBJ1-5; D unresolved. Trimming pared 3 bases from V and 1 base from J, leaving 16 bases between. This CDR3 contains 17 residues. Germline-derived CDR1 and CDR2 are KGHSH and LQKENI. CDR3 residues: CASSPRGMPWSNQPQHF. The CDR3 region has the DNA TGTGCCAGCTCACCGAGAGGCATGCCCTGGAGCAATCAGCCCCAGCATTTT.

This chain links TRBV7-6 with TRBJ2-5; possibly TRBD2 for D (6 bases). V was trimmed by 2 bases and J by 5 bases, leaving 15 bases between them. The germline gives CDR1 SGHVS, CDR2 FNYEAQ. CDR3 length: 15 residues. The CDR3 region is CASSLRGGGVETQYF. Written as DNA, the CDR3 is TGTGCCAGCAGCTTACGGGGAGGAGGGGTCGAGACCCAGTACTTC.

This clone was counted once. This chain joins TRBV4-1 and TRBJ1-4, with D perhaps TRBD1 (6 bases). The CDR3 has 15 amino acids. Germline CDR1 is MGHRA and CDR2 is YSYEKL. V was pared by 4 bases and J by 5 bases, with 14 bases between. The CDR3 coding sequence is TGCGCCAGCAGCCCCCCGGGACAAACGAATGAAAAACTGTTTTTT. It is translated as CASSPPGQTNEKLFF.